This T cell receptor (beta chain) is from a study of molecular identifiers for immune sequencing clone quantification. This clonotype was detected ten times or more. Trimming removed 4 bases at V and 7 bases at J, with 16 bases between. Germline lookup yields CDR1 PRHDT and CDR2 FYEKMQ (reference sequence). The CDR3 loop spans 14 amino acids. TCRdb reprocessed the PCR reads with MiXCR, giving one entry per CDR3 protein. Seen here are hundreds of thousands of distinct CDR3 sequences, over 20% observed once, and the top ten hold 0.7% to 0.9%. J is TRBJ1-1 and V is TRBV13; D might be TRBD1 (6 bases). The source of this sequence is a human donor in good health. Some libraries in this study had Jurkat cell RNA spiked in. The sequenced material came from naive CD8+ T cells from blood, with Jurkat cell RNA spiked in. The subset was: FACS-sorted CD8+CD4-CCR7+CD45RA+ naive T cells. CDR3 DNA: TGTGCCAGCAGCTCCACGGACAGCCTAATTGAAGCTTTCTTT. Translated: CASSSTDSLIEAFF.